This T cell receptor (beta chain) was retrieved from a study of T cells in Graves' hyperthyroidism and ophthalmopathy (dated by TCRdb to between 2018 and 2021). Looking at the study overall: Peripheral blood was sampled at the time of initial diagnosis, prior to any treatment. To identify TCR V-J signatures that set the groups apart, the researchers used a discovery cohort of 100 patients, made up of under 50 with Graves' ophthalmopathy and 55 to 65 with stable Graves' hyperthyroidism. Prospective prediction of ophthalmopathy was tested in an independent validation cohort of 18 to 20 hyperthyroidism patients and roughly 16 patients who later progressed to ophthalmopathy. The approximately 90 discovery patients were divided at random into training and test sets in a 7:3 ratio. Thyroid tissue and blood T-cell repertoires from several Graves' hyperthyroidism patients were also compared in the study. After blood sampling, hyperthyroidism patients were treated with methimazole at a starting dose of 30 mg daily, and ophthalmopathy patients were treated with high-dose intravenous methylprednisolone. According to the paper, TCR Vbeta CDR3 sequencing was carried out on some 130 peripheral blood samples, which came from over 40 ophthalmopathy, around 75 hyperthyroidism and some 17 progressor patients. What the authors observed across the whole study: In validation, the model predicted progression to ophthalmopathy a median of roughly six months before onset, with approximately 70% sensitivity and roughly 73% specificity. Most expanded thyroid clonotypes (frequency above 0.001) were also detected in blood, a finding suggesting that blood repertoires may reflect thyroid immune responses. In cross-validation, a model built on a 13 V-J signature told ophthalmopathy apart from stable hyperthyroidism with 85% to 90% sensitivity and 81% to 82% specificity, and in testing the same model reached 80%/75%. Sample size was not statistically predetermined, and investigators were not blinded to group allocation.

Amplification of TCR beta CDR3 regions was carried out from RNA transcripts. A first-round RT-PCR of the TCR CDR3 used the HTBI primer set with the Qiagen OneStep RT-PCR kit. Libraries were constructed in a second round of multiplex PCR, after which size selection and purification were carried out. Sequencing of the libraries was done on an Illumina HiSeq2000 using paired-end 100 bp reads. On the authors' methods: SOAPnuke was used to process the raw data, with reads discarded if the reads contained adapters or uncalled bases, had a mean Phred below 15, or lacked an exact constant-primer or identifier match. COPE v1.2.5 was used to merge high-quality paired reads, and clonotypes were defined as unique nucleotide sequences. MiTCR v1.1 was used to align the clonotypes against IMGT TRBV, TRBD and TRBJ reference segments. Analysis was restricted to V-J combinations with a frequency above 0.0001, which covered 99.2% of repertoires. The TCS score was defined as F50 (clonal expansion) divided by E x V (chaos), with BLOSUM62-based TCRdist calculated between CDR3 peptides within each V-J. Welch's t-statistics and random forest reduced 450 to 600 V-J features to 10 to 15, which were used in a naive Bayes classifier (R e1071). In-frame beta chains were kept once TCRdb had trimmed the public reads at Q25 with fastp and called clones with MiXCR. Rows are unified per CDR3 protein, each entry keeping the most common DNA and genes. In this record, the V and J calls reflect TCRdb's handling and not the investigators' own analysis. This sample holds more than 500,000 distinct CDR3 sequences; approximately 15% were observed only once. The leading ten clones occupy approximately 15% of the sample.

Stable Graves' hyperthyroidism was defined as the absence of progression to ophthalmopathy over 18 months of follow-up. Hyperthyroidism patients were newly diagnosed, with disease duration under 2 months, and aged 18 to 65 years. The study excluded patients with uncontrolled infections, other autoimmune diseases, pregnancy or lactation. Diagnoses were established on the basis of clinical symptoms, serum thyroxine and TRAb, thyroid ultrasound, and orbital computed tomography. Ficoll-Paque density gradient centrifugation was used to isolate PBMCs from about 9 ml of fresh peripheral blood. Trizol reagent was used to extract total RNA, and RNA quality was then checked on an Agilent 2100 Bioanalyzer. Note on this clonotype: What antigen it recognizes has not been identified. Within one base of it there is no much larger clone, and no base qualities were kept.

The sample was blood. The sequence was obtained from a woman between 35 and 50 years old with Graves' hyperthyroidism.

The CDR3 region: CASSPGTAIFSPLHF. The DNA sequence follows: TGTGCCAGCAGTCCAGGGACAGCTATTTTTTCACCCCTCCACTTT. The sequence joins TRBV12-3 or TRBV12-4 to TRBJ1-6; TRBD1 aligns with 7 central bases. Taken from cysteine to phenylalanine, the CDR3 has 15 residues. Only the CDR3 part of the read is kept: 45 bases, read in frame from the first base. The germline V and J ends show losses of 5 bases and 9 bases respectively, and no gene match explains 10 bases of the junction.